This T cell receptor beta chain emerged from a study of OX40 agonist ivuxolimab in advanced cancers. The study in broad terms: Ivuxolimab was an agonistic, fully human IgG2 monoclonal antibody directed against OX40 (CD134), a costimulatory receptor. Intravenous ivuxolimab was administered to patients every 2 weeks at six dose levels: 0.01, 0.1, 0.3, 1.5, 3 and 10 mg/kg. Of the approximately 50 patients in dose escalation, some 20 had hepatocellular carcinoma, some 15 had melanoma, 9 had renal cell carcinoma and 9 had head and neck cancer. The dose-escalation cohort was around 83% male with a mean age of approximately 60 years, ranging from roughly 20 to 85. Patients were allowed to have had prior anti-PD-1, anti-PD-L1 or anti-CTLA-4 therapy, and less than 45% of the dose-escalation patients had previously received checkpoint inhibitors. Three dose-escalation patients achieved partial responses, one with hepatocellular carcinoma and two with cutaneous melanoma. Peripheral TCRbeta sequencing was intended to test whether TCR sequence diversity was altered and clonal T-cell expansion was caused by ivuxolimab. The monotherapy dose-escalation portion (N ≈ 56 patients) of the phase I ivuxolimab trial is reported in the paper. Overall results and qualifications from the work: Low levels of normalized T-cell clonal expansion were also shown by some nonresponding patients. In the 0.1-3.0 mg/kg groups, partial responders were among the patients with the lowest normalized peripheral clonal expansion, particularly in CD8+ T cells. On average, CD8+ T cells showed more expanded clones than CD4+ T cells after ivuxolimab. At doses of 0.1 to 3.0 mg/kg, clonal expansion of both CD4+ and CD8+ blood T cells was observed from baseline to week 6. Which antigens the clonally expanded peripheral T cells were specific for was not determined.

For sequencing of the TCRbeta CDR3 region, genomic DNA was extracted from the sorted cells. The immunoSEQ Assay was used for sequencing of TCRbeta CDR3 regions. TCRdb took this table from immuneACCESS and kept in-frame rearrangements with V and J called. Such tables lack part of the clones; where checked against another copy, unresolved V genes explain under half of the gap, and the rest is unexplained. Counted in this sample were approximately 50,000 clones; 80% of them appeared once. The top ten constitute 3% to 5% of the sample. CDR1 and CDR2 were assigned from the germline V gene (reference sequence) as GTSNPN and SVGIG. The CDR3 goes from the cysteine to the phenylalanine over 11 residues. Left in the record is the CDR3 DNA by itself, 33 bases read in frame from the first base. V sheds 4 bases and J sheds 2 bases, leaving 3 bases between their ends. Points on this clone: There is no known antigen for this receptor. No much larger clone is present one base from it, and per-base qualities are unavailable.

The trial excluded patients who had a history of autoimmune disease or who were on systemic immunosuppression. Peripheral blood for TCR sequencing was drawn from every dose cohort at baseline, at cycle 4 day 1 and at cycle 7 day 1. Samples were obtained from an open-label, multicenter, first-in-human phase I dose-escalation trial of ivuxolimab. Adults with locally advanced or metastatic head and neck squamous cell, hepatocellular, melanoma or renal cell carcinoma were enrolled in the trial. Before TCR sequencing, CD4+ and CD8+ T cells were separately sorted from peripheral blood. The sequence was collected from an adult with an advanced solid tumor such as melanoma, head and neck, liver or kidney cancer. This receptor chain uses TRBV30 and TRBJ1-3, with an unclear D gene assignment. The sample was CD4+ or CD8+ T cells sorted from blood, taken in a trial of the OX40 agonist ivuxolimab. The nucleotides are TGTGCCTGGAATACTGGAAACACCATATATTTT. Translated, this gives CAWNTGNTIYF.